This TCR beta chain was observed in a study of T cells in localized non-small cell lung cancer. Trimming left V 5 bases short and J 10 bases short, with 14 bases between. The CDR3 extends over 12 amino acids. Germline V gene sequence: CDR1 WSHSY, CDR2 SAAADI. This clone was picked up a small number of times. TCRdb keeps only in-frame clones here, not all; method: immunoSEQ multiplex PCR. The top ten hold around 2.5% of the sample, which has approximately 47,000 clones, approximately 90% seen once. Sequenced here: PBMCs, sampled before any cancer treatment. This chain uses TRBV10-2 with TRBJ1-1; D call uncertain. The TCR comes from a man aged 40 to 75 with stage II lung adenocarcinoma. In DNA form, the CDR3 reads TGCGCCAGCAGTTTCCAGGTTCTGGGAGCTTTCTTT. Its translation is CASSFQVLGAFF.